Sequencing of this T cell receptor beta chain was carried out in a study of blood T cell repertoires in COVID-19. Background on the study: From T cells, B-cell-depleted T cells, or PBMCs came the material, which was cDNA or gDNA.

In the original analysis: Reference gene primer amplification gave nucleated cell count estimates. Using immunoSEQ multiplex PCR, the repertoire was profiled, and TCRdb retains in-frame clones only, with some absent. The V and J calls and the clone size are those of that table, but D and trimming were determined from the DNA. The sample shows 260,000 or so clones, approximately 91% of them seen only once. The V gene lost 5 bases and the J gene lost 5 bases, with 16 bases spanning the gap. This CDR3 spans 14 amino acids. Germline-derived CDR1 and CDR2 are MNHEY and SVGAGI. This receptor was identified in a human donor in a cohort sampled during active COVID-19. The rearrangement links TRBV6-5 to TRBJ2-7; D gene unclear. The source material was peripheral blood. For the CDR3, the DNA is TGTGCCAGCAGTAGAAGTTGGCATGGTGACGAGCAGTACTTC. It is translated as CASSRSWHGDEQYF.